Below, 9 T cell receptor beta chains from the same sample are listed, as sequenced in a study of cytomegalovirus exposure and HLA in healthy donors. With 60 Vbeta and 13 Jbeta primers, the PCR was carried out. Assay: immunoSEQ multiplex PCR; the TCRdb copy retains only in-frame clones and omits some. The specimen's table records roughly 55,000 clones. Sequenced material: PBMCs. These receptors were taken from a middle-aged man in good health and CMV-seropositive.

The chain has TRBV5-1 and TRBJ2-7, with TRBD1 as a possible D gene (5 bases). Germline V gene data show CDR1 as SGHRS and CDR2 as YFSETQ. The V end was cut by 2 bases, the J end by 9 bases, with 18 bases between. The CDR3 has 14 amino acids. CDR3 region: CASSLVADKGVQYF. The CDR3 coding sequence is TGCGCCAGCAGCTTAGTTGCGGACAAAGGGGTGCAGTACTTC.

J is TRBJ2-7 and V is TRBV4-3; 8 bases match TRBD1. CDR1 and CDR2 from the germline V gene are LGHNA and YSLEER. The CDR3 contains 14 residues. J was trimmed by 7 bases and V by 3 bases; bases with no gene match: 8. The CDR3 protein is CASSQLTGGGEQYF. CDR3 in DNA: TGCGCCAGCAGCCAGTTAACAGGGGGAGGTGAGCAGTACTTC.

The chain joins TRBV19 to TRBJ1-1; unclear D gene. The CDR3 is 14 residues long. Trimming shortened V by 4 bases and J by 0 bases, and 9 bases separated the two germline ends. Germline V gene data show CDR1 as LNHDA and CDR2 as SQIVND (reference sequence). CDR3 nucleotides: TGTGCCAGTAGTACTTTGGAGTTGAACACTGAAGCTTTCTTT. Translation gives CASSTLELNTEAFF.

The chain recombines TRBV6-5 with TRBJ1-1, with D perhaps TRBD1 (5 bases). V dropped 2 bases and J dropped 3 bases, with 10 bases sitting between them. Per the germline V gene, CDR1 is MNHEY and CDR2 is SVGAGI. The CDR3 extends over 14 amino acids. DNA for the CDR3: TGTGCCAGCAGTTACCAGGGCCCGTACACTGAAGCTTTCTTT. Translating gives CASSYQGPYTEAFF.

The rearrangement joins TRBV9 to TRBJ2-7; TRBD2 agrees at 11 bases. The CDR3 consists of 16 residues. V lost 2 bases to trimming and J lost 4 bases; unmatched junction nucleotides: 8. Germline V lookup: CDR1 SGDLS, CDR2 YYNGEE. CDR3 sequence: CASSVKPGLAVYEQYF. The CDR3, as DNA: TGTGCCAGCAGCGTCAAGCCGGGACTAGCGGTTTACGAGCAGTACTTC.

Here the CDR3 DNA reads TGCAGCGTTGAAGGCCTAGCGGGAGAGACCCAGTACTTC. Translated, it gives CSVEGLAGETQYF. The V and J genes are TRBV29-1 and TRBJ2-5; the match to TRBD2 covers 8 bases. This CDR3 contains 13 residues. The V and J ends lost 1 base and 4 bases, in that order; junction bases with no gene match: 2. CDR1 SQVTM and CDR2 ANQGSEA come from the germline V gene.

The chain joins TRBV27 to TRBJ1-6; D unresolved. The length of the CDR3 is 13 residues. V gave up 3 bases and J gave up 6 bases, with 6 bases separating them. CDR1 is MNHEY, CDR2 SMNVEV, per germline (reference sequence). The CDR3 coding sequence is TGTGCCAGCAGTTTCCGGGTTAATTCACCCCTCCACTTT. This translates into CASSFRVNSPLHF.

This rearrangement joins TRBV19 to TRBJ1-1; no definite D call. Per the germline V gene, CDR1 is LNHDA and CDR2 is SQIVND (reference sequence). Trimming shortened V by 3 bases and J by 4 bases, and 9 bases separated the two germline ends. The CDR3 length is 13 residues. The CDR3, as DNA: TGTGCCAGTAGTATTGGAGGACCCACTGAAGCTTTCTTT. Amino acids: CASSIGGPTEAFF.

The chain is built from TRBV4-3 and TRBJ2-7, with D hard to call. Trimming pared 1 base from V and 1 base from J, leaving 11 bases between. The CDR3 is made up of 15 amino acids. In germline, CDR1 is LGHNA, CDR2 YSLEER. In nucleotides, the CDR3 is TGCGCCAGCAGCCAAGGGGTCGGCGGTTCCTACGAGCAGTACTTC. Its translation is CASSQGVGGSYEQYF.